A single sample is the source of the 27 T cell receptor beta chains below, sequenced in a study of Graves' ophthalmopathy and Graves' hyperthyroidism (dated by TCRdb to the late 2010s). These reads were obtained on an Illumina HiSeq 2000. TCR beta CDR3 regions were amplified from RNA transcripts for repertoire sequencing. HTBI primers and the Qiagen OneStep RT-PCR kit were used in a first-round RT-PCR, which was followed by a second-round multiplex PCR, size selection and purification. The raw public reads went through TCRdb reprocessing: fastp at Q25, MiXCR clone calling, in-frame beta chains kept. Entries are consolidated by CDR3 protein sequence, retaining the most common genes and DNA. The sample data list 600,000 to 700,000 distinct CDR3 sequences, and approximately 39% of these were observed just once. The ten top clones hold under 3.5% of the sample. Material for sequencing was peripheral blood. The receptor source for this set is an adult man with Graves' ophthalmopathy.

This clonotype was observed at least ten times. The V call is TRBV7-2, the J call TRBJ2-2; TRBD1 aligns across 7 bases. The CDR3 spans 14 residues. The trim removed 7 bases at V and 5 bases at J, leaving 7 bases unmatched. Germline values: CDR1 SGHTA, CDR2 FQGNSA. The CDR3 sequence is CASTSRTGTGELFF. In DNA, the CDR3 is TGTGCCAGCACCTCCCGGACAGGAACCGGGGAGCTGTTTTTT.

This clonotype came up a few times. The CDR3 nucleotides read TGTGCCAGCAGCTCCTGGGACACCGAATCCTCTAACTATGGCTACACCTTC. It encodes CASSSWDTESSNYGYTF. V and J are TRBV7-9 and TRBJ1-2; a possible D gene is TRBD1 (6 bases). Germline CDR1 is SEHNR and CDR2 is FQNEAQ (reference sequence). This CDR3 comprises 17 residues. V lost 4 bases, J lost 0 bases, and 18 bases lay in between.

This clonotype was seen more than once but under ten times. The gene calls are TRBV20-1 and TRBJ1-1; D gene unclear. The germline CDR1 and CDR2 sequences are DFQATT and SNEGSKA (reference sequence). The CDR3 runs to 13 residues. With 0 bases removed from V and 5 bases from J, the gap between germline ends came to 10 bases. The CDR3 here is CSARDLEGTEAFF. The DNA of the CDR3 is TGCAGTGCTAGAGATCTAGAAGGGACTGAAGCTTTCTTT.

The count of this clonotype is one. The rearrangement uses TRBV20-1 and TRBJ1-5, with TRBD1 matching over 7 bases. V trimming: 3 bases; J trimming: 7 bases; junction bases outside the gene matches: 12. This CDR3 spans 15 amino acids. Germline V gives CDR1 DFQATT, CDR2 SNEGSKA (reference sequence). The CDR3 sequence is CSASGTDSYEQPQHF. DNA of the CDR3: TGCAGTGCTAGCGGGACAGACTCCTACGAGCAGCCCCAGCATTTT.

This clonotype was observed many times. This chain links TRBV7-9 with TRBJ2-5; tentatively, D is TRBD1 (6 bases). V lost 2 bases to trimming and J lost 4 bases, with 11 bases between them. CDR1 SEHNR and CDR2 FQNEAQ come from the germline V gene (reference sequence). The CDR3 runs to 14 residues. CDR3 sequence: CASSLPTGRETQYF. Written as DNA, the CDR3 is TGTGCCAGCAGCTTACCCACAGGGCGAGAGACCCAGTACTTC.

The chain links TRBV4-2 to TRBJ2-2; no firm D call. This CDR3 region has 16 residues. The germline CDR1 and CDR2 sequences are LGHNA and YNFKEQ. The V end was cut by 1 base, the J end by 4 bases, with 13 bases between. Written as DNA, the CDR3 is TGTGCCAGCAGCCAAGGGTTGAGTCCGGGCACCGGGGAGCTGTTTTTT. Translated: CASSQGLSPGTGELFF.

Only a few counts were recorded for this clonotype. The rearrangement uses TRBV5-4 and TRBJ2-7; 7 positions agree with TRBD2. The CDR3 totals 15 residues. V lost 2 bases to trimming and J lost 2 bases; unmatched junction nucleotides: 7. Germline V gene data show CDR1 as SGHNT and CDR2 as YYREEE (reference sequence). The DNA for the CDR3 is TGTGCCAGCAGCTTCGGCGGGGAGGGCCCCTACGAGCAGTACTTC. It codes for CASSFGGEGPYEQYF.

The sample holds many counts of this clonotype. The chain couples TRBV2 to TRBJ1-2, with no clear D. Trimming cost V 5 bases and J 8 bases, with 15 bases left between them. Germline V gene sequence: CDR1 SNHLY, CDR2 FYNNEI. There are 13 residues in the CDR3. As DNA, the CDR3 is TGTGCCAGCAGTCCAACAGTCGAGAGCGGCTACACCTTC. Amino acid sequence: CASSPTVESGYTF.

This clonotype appeared a few times. The CDR3 bases are TGTGCCAGCAGTCAGCGGGGGGGCGATAATGAGCAGTTCTTC. Its protein is CASSQRGGDNEQFF. The chain links TRBV9 to TRBJ2-1, with 10 nucleotides matching TRBD2. Trimming took 5 bases from V and 7 from J; bases not matched to a gene: 6. Germline assignment: CDR1 SGDLS and CDR2 YYNGEE. This CDR3 is built from 14 residues.

The chain recombines TRBV10-3 with TRBJ2-5; TRBD2 matches at 7 bases. The CDR3 is 13 residues long. Germline loops: CDR1 ENHRY, CDR2 SYGVKD. Trimming cost V 4 bases and J 3 bases; bases outside gene matches: 2. The CDR3 loop is CAISAGRKETQYF. The CDR3 DNA sequence: TGTGCCATCAGTGCCGGGAGGAAAGAGACCCAGTACTTC.

This clonotype was detected a few times. This may stem from a read error, because a much larger clone lies one nucleotide away. The chain carries TRBV9 and TRBJ1-1; TRBD1 matches at 7 bases. Germline V gene lookup returns CDR1 SGDLS and CDR2 YYNGEE. With V trimmed by 3 bases and J by 3 bases, 2 bases remained unmatched. The CDR3 is 13 residues long. CDR3 sequence: CASSGRGYTEAFF. The DNA for the CDR3 is TGTGCCAGCAGCGGCAGGGGGTACACTGAAGCTTTCTTT.

This clonotype has a count of ten or more. The chain is built from TRBV25-1 and TRBJ1-2, with TRBD1 matching over 7 bases. The CDR3 contains 14 residues. J lost 1 base, V lost 4 bases, and 3 bases had no gene match. CDR1 is MGHDK, CDR2 SYGVNS, per germline. The CDR3 DNA follows: TGTGCCAGCAGTGTGGGACAGCGTAACTATGGCTACACCTTC. Translation gives CASSVGQRNYGYTF.

Of note for this clonotype: This may be a read error: a much more frequent sequence differs by one nucleotide. The CDR3 does not close with the conserved phenylalanine or tryptophan, likely indicating a read error. This chain connects TRBV7-9 to TRBJ2-5; D gene ambiguous. V lost 6 bases, J lost 2 bases, and 13 bases lay in between. In germline, CDR1 is SEHNR, CDR2 FQNEAQ (reference sequence). The CDR3 is 14 amino acids. The CDR3 sequence is CASSLLRAQETQYS. The CDR3 region has the DNA TGTGCCAGCAGTTTACTCCGGGCACAAGAGACCCAGTACTCC.

This clonotype was seen a few times. At one end, the junction sequence differs from germline, possibly due to a read error. The gene calls are TRBV29-1 and TRBJ2-6, with 9 bases that match TRBD1. Germline V lookup: CDR1 SQVTM, CDR2 ANQGSEA. The CDR3 is 14 residues long. The CDR3 DNA follows: TGTGCCTGGGACAGGGCTTCTGGGGCCAACGTCCTGACTTTC. Protein: CAWDRASGANVLTF.

This sequence joins TRBV20-1 and TRBJ1-4; D is perhaps TRBD1 (5 bases). V dropped 6 bases and J dropped 8 bases, with 22 bases sitting between them. The CDR3 sequence is 15 residues long. Looked up from germline, CDR1 is DFQATT and CDR2 is SNEGSKA (reference sequence). In nucleotides, the CDR3 is TGCAGTGCCAGGGCTAGCGGAACCACCGGGGAAAAACTGTTTTTT. Amino acid sequence: CSARASGTTGEKLFF.

The chain has TRBV9 and TRBJ1-6, with D uncertain. Germline CDR1 reads SGDLS; CDR2 reads YYNGEE. The CDR3 is 17 amino acids. Trimming pared 3 bases from V and 0 bases from J, leaving 13 bases between. Here the CDR3 reads CASSASKRVSYNSPLHF. As DNA, the CDR3 is TGTGCCAGCAGCGCGTCCAAAAGAGTCTCCTATAATTCACCCCTCCACTTT. Full variable domain (remainder filled in from reference TRBV9 and TRBJ1-6): DSGVTQTPKHLITATGQRVTLRCSPRSGDLSVYWYQQSLDQGLQFLIQYYNGEERAKGNILERFSAQQFPDLHSELNLSSLELGDSALYFCASSASKRVSYNSPLHFGNGTRLTVT.

The J gene is TRBJ1-2, the V gene TRBV6-1, with D possibly being TRBD1 (5 bases). V dropped 5 bases and J dropped 3 bases, with 19 bases sitting between them. Germline V CDR1 and CDR2: MNHNS, SASEGT. This CDR3 is built from 16 residues. CDR3 nucleotides: TGTGCCAGCAGTTACTCGAACGGGGGGGTATACTATGGCTACACCTTC. It translates to CASSYSNGGVYYGYTF.

This clonotype occurred a few times. The junction departs from germline at one end; a sequencing error may be responsible. The V and J genes are TRBV10-3 and TRBJ1-4; 7 nucleotides match TRBD1. The germline V gene has CDR1 ENHRY and CDR2 SYGVKD. The CDR3 has 15 amino acids. Here the CDR3 DNA reads TGTGCCAGCAGTGAACCAGGGGGTCGTAGGGAAAAACTGTTTTTT. It codes for CASSEPGGRREKLFF.

The chain has TRBV15 and TRBJ1-5, with D possibly matching TRBD1 (5 bases). Germline V gives CDR1 LNHNV, CDR2 YYDKDF (reference sequence). The CDR3 runs 15 residues. V was trimmed by 3 bases and J by 4 bases, leaving 13 bases between them. The CDR3 coding sequence is TGTGCCACCAGCAGGTGGGACGGTCGGAATCAGCCCCAGCATTTT. This gives the protein CATSRWDGRNQPQHF.

In its sample, this clonotype was seen many times. A read error may produce the germline difference seen at one junction end. The J gene is TRBJ1-5, the V gene TRBV10-3; D not certain. The CDR3 runs to 15 residues. Germline V CDR1 and CDR2: ENHRY, SYGVKD. For the CDR3, the DNA is TGTGCCAGCAGTTCCCTCGGGCACGACAATCAGCCCCAGCATTTT. Amino acid sequence: CASSSLGHDNQPQHF.

This clonotype was observed at least ten times. The rearrangement uses TRBV7-9 and TRBJ1-4; the D is unclear. V was pared by 1 base and J by 1 base, with 16 bases between. From germline, CDR1 is SEHNR and CDR2 FQNEAQ (reference sequence). CDR3 length: 18 residues. The CDR3: CASSLVSVSEGTNEKLFF. In nucleotides, the CDR3 is TGTGCCAGCAGCTTAGTGTCCGTATCGGAGGGAACTAATGAAAAACTGTTTTTT.

This chain uses TRBV6-6 with TRBJ1-5; possibly TRBD1 for D (6 bases). Germline V gives CDR1 MNHNY, CDR2 SVGAGI (reference sequence). V was trimmed by 0 bases and J by 4 bases, leaving 19 bases between them. CDR3 length: 18 amino acids. CDR3 DNA sequence: TGTGCCAGCAGTTACTCGAGGGGGGCGCGTATTAGAAATCAGCCCCAGCATTTT. Its translation: CASSYSRGARIRNQPQHF.

The rearrangement joins TRBV7-9 to TRBJ1-1; perhaps TRBD1 as D (5 bases). Germline V CDR1 and CDR2: SEHNR, FQNEAQ (reference sequence). CDR3 size: 15 residues. V was cut by 0 bases and J by 5 bases, with 13 bases left in between. The CDR3 region has the DNA TGTGCCAGCAGCTTAGCCGGCAGCGGGGGGACTGAAGCTTTCTTT. Protein: CASSLAGSGGTEAFF.

This clonotype was observed a few times. The CDR3 DNA reads TGCAGTGCTCGGGTGGATGGAGTTGACTTCTACGAGCAGTACTTC. Its translation: CSARVDGVDFYEQYF. The gene calls are TRBV20-1 and TRBJ2-7, with unresolved D. From germline, CDR1 is DFQATT and CDR2 SNEGSKA (reference sequence). Trimming took 5 bases from V and 3 from J, leaving 20 bases between them. The CDR3 has 15 amino acids.

At least ten counts were recorded for this clonotype. The chain links TRBV19 to TRBJ1-2, with D possibly being TRBD1 (5 bases). CDR3 length: 14 amino acids. V lost 0 bases, J lost 4 bases, and 9 bases lay in between. Looked up from germline, CDR1 is LNHDA and CDR2 is SQIVND (reference sequence). The CDR3 region is CASSIEPGSYGYTF. CDR3 bases: TGTGCCAGTAGTATAGAACCAGGGTCCTATGGCTACACCTTC.

This clonotype was counted at least ten times. This chain joins TRBV6-6 and TRBJ1-2; TRBD1 agrees at 7 bases. The germline V gene has CDR1 MNHNY and CDR2 SVGAGI (reference sequence). Trimming took 6 bases from V and 4 from J; bases not matched to a gene: 5. This CDR3 contains 13 residues. The CDR3 nucleotides are TGTGCCAGCAGGGGCGACAGGGCCTATGGCTACACCTTC. Translated: CASRGDRAYGYTF.

This clonotype was counted at least ten times. The chain links TRBV29-1 to TRBJ2-7; D might be TRBD2 (6 bases). The length of the CDR3 is 12 residues. The V gene's germline CDR1 is SQVTM and CDR2 ANQGSEA. V was pared by 7 bases and J by 2 bases, with 12 bases between. Written as DNA, the CDR3 is TGCAGCGCCGGAGGGAGTCCCTACGAGCAGTACTTC. Protein product: CSAGGSPYEQYF.